The subject of this entry is one TCR beta chain. Using constant-segment primers, 5'RACE produced TCR alpha and TCR beta cDNA libraries carrying sample barcodes and UMIs. TCRdb re-called the 5' RACE reads with MiXCR, one entry per CDR3 protein. The table has about 150,000 distinct CDR3 sequences, 6% to 6.5% seen once; the top ten hold just over 2%. The data belong to a study of T-cell memory formation after mild COVID-19. The V gene lost 0 bases and the J gene lost 6 bases, with 12 bases spanning the gap. The CDR3 sequence is 14 residues long. Germline V gene lookup returns CDR1 GTSNPN and CDR2 SVGIG (reference sequence).

The sequenced sample was PBMCs or a T cell subset sorted from them (not recorded which). This TCR was recovered from an adult woman who had mild COVID-19 (a few samples of this study predate the infection). Cell type and time point are not known. The chain links TRBV30 to TRBJ1-5, with a possible D match to TRBD1 (5 bases). The CDR3 coding sequence is TGTGCCTGGAGTGTACCAGGGATGGGTCAGCCCCAGCATTTT. Translation: CAWSVPGMGQPQHF. Full variable domain (outside the CDR3, taken from reference TRBV30 and TRBJ1-5): SQTIHQWPATLVQPVGSPLSLECTVEGTSNPNLYWYRQAAGRGLQLLFYSVGIGQISSEVPQNLSASRPQDRQFILSSKKLLLSDSGFYLCAWSVPGMGQPQHFGDGTRLSIL.